Listed here are 32 T cell receptor beta chains from one sample, sequenced in a study of CD8+CD57+ T cells in acquired aplastic anemia. For CDR3 and TCR beta VDJ profiling, genomic DNA was the template used. TCRdb itself ran the reads through MiXCR, one entry per CDR3 protein. The sample comprises around 170,000 distinct CDR3 sequences, 48% of which are singletons, and around a tenth rests with the top ten. It was patients with CD8+CD57+ cell expansion by flow cytometry who were chosen for sequencing. Sample: sorted CD4+, CD8+, or CD8+CD57+ T cells (not recorded which) from PBMCs. The receptor source for this set is a human donor with aplastic anemia.

This clonotype was seen repeatedly, ten times or more. The V call is TRBV5-1, the J call TRBJ2-1, with TRBD2 identical over 13 bases. Germline V gene sequence: CDR1 SGHRS, CDR2 YFSETQ. The CDR3 covers 16 residues. The ends lost 5 bases at V and 0 bases at J; junction bases unmatched: 2. CDR3 in amino acids: CASRRTSGSSYNEQFF. Written as DNA, the CDR3 is TGCGCCAGCAGGCGGACTAGCGGGAGCTCCTACAATGAGCAGTTCTTC.

The rearrangement uses TRBV7-9 and TRBJ2-3; the match to TRBD2 covers 10 bases. The J segment lost 8 bases and the V segment lost 5 bases, leaving 1 base of the junction unmatched. The CDR3 totals 12 residues. Germline V lookup: CDR1 SEHNR, CDR2 FQNEAQ (reference sequence). As DNA, the CDR3 is TGTGCCAGCAGCCCTAGCGGGGGTACGCAGTATTTT. It codes for CASSPSGGTQYF.

In this sample, this clonotype turned up many times. The DNA for the CDR3 is TGCGCCAGCAGATTAATTAGCGGTTCGGACTACGAGCAGTACTTC. Translation: CASRLISGSDYEQYF. This chain joins TRBV5-1 and TRBJ2-7; perhaps TRBD2 as D (6 bases). Germline V CDR1 and CDR2: SGHRS, YFSETQ. With 5 bases removed from V and 3 bases from J, the gap between germline ends came to 18 bases. This CDR3 spans 15 amino acids.

The V gene is TRBV15, the J gene TRBJ2-5, with TRBD2 identical over 7 bases. The CDR3 totals 16 residues. Germline CDR1 is LNHNV and CDR2 is YYDKDF (reference sequence). With V trimmed by 1 base and J by 2 bases, 7 bases remained unmatched. CDR3 DNA sequence: TGTGCCACCAGCAGAGCAGACAGAGCGGGGCAAGAGACCCAGTACTTC. Amino acid sequence: CATSRADRAGQETQYF. The whole variable domain, remainder taken from reference TRBV15 and TRBJ2-5, is DAMVIQNPRYQVTQFGKPVTLSCSQTLNHNVMYWYQQKSSQAPKLLFHYYDKDFNNEADTPDNFQSRRPNTSFCFLDIRSPGLGDTAMYLCATSRADRAGQETQYFGPGTRLLVL.

This clonotype was observed at least ten times. This chain joins TRBV12-3 or TRBV12-4 and TRBJ2-5; D unclear. Trimming left V 3 bases short and J 4 bases short, with 9 bases between. CDR3 size: 13 residues. This CDR3 is CASSFTPRETQYF. The CDR3 nucleotides read TGTGCCAGCAGTTTTACCCCTCGAGAGACCCAGTACTTC.

In its sample, this clonotype was seen a few times. V and J are TRBV2 and TRBJ2-1, with D possibly matching TRBD1 (6 bases). The germline gives CDR1 SNHLY, CDR2 FYNNEI. The CDR3 is 14 amino acids. V shed 4 bases and J shed 7 bases, with 14 bases lying between them. The CDR3 here is CASSGVQGKNEQFF. CDR3 DNA sequence: TGTGCCAGCAGTGGGGTGCAGGGGAAGAATGAGCAGTTCTTC. The whole variable domain, remainder taken from reference TRBV2 and TRBJ2-1, is EPEVTQTPSHQVTQMGQEVILRCVPISNHLYFYWYRQILGQKVEFLVSFYNNEISEKSEIFDDQFSVERPDGSNFTLKIRSTKLEDSAMYFCASSGVQGKNEQFFGPGTRLTVL.

This chain uses TRBV2 with TRBJ2-1; D may correspond to TRBD1 or TRBD2 (5 bases each). Trimming cost V 6 bases and J 7 bases, with 19 bases left between them. Germline V gene lookup returns CDR1 SNHLY and CDR2 FYNNEI. This CDR3 comprises 15 residues. Here the CDR3 DNA reads TGTGCCAGCAGCCCCTCCGGGACGTCCAAGAATGAGCAGTTCTTC. Translated, it gives CASSPSGTSKNEQFF.

This clonotype showed up just a few times. The J gene is TRBJ2-5, the V gene TRBV7-9; no reliable D call. There are 13 residues in the CDR3. The ends were cut back, 0 bases at V and 0 bases at J, with 2 bases in the middle. CDR1 SEHNR and CDR2 FQNEAQ come from the germline V gene (reference sequence). CDR3 residues: CASSLANQETQYF. CDR3 bases: TGTGCCAGCAGCTTAGCGAACCAAGAGACCCAGTACTTC. Variable domain in full (rest from reference TRBV7-9 and TRBJ2-5): DTGVSQNPRHKITKRGQNVTFRCDPISEHNRLYWYRQTLGQGPEFLTYFQNEAQLEKSRLLSDRFSAERPKGSFSTLEIQRTEQGDSAMYLCASSLANQETQYFGPGTRLLVL.

The chain couples TRBV2 to TRBJ2-3, with D maybe TRBD1 (5 bases). V was trimmed by 6 bases and J by 3 bases, leaving 7 bases between them. The germline V gene encodes CDR1 SNHLY and CDR2 FYNNEI. The CDR3 totals 12 residues. The CDR3 DNA reads as TGTGCCAGCAGGCAGGGAACAGATACGCAGTATTTT. Translating gives CASRQGTDTQYF. Variable domain in full (rest from reference TRBV2 and TRBJ2-3): EPEVTQTPSHQVTQMGQEVILRCVPISNHLYFYWYRQILGQKVEFLVSFYNNEISEKSEIFDDQFSVERPDGSNFTLKIRSTKLEDSAMYFCASRQGTDTQYFGPGTRLTVL.

The J gene is TRBJ1-1, the V gene TRBV7-8; D gene ambiguous. This CDR3 comprises 14 residues. CDR1 SGHVS and CDR2 FQNEAQ come from the germline V gene. The V and J ends lost 4 bases and 5 bases respectively, with 14 bases between them. CDR3 coding DNA: TGTGCCAGCAGCTCCGGACTGGGTAGGACTGAAGCTTTCTTT. Translation: CASSSGLGRTEAFF.

This clonotype was detected ten times or more. The chain recombines TRBV9 with TRBJ1-1; TRBD1 agrees at 8 bases. V shed 4 bases, J shed 2 bases, and the junction held 4 bases outside the gene matches. The CDR3 has 14 residues. Germline V CDR1 and CDR2: SGDLS, YYNGEE. CDR3 sequence (DNA): TGTGCCAGCAGCTCCACAGGGGGAAACACTGAAGCTTTCTTT. Its protein product is CASSSTGGNTEAFF.

By sample fraction, this clonotype is medium-sized. This rearrangement joins TRBV2 to TRBJ2-7, with 7 bases fitting TRBD1. Trimming removed 6 bases from V and 3 bases from J; junction bases left unmatched: 2. CDR1 and CDR2 (germline): SNHLY, FYNNEI. This CDR3 comprises 12 residues. This CDR3 is CASSGDSYEQYF. CDR3 coding DNA: TGTGCCAGCAGCGGGGACAGCTACGAGCAGTACTTC.

As regards this clonotype: A much larger clone differs by one base, so this may be a read error. V usage is TRBV11-2 and J usage is TRBJ1-2, with TRBD1 matching over 7 bases. Per the germline V gene, CDR1 is SGHAT and CDR2 is FQNNGV. The CDR3 consists of 15 residues. The V and J ends lost 5 bases and 8 bases, in that order; junction bases with no gene match: 14. The CDR3, as DNA: TGTGCCAGCAGCCAGGGACAGACCTATGGATGCGGCTACACCTTC. Protein: CASSQGQTYGCGYTF.

Worth noting for this clonotype: A much larger clone lies one base from this, so it may be a read error. V gene TRBV5-1 combines with J gene TRBJ1-4; D is possibly TRBD1 or TRBD2 (5 bases each). The end of the DNA aligns better with TRBJ2-2, so the J call may be wrong. Germline V CDR1 and CDR2: SGHRS, YFSETQ. The CDR3 consists of 16 residues. DNA for the CDR3: TGCGCCAGCAGCTACGAGACAGTGAGCGGCACCGGGGAGCTGTTTTTT. Protein: CASSYETVSGTGELFF.

V gene TRBV10-3 combines with J gene TRBJ2-7; the match to TRBD1 covers 9 bases. Germline loops: CDR1 ENHRY, CDR2 SYGVKD. The CDR3 runs 16 residues. The V and J ends lost 11 bases and 0 bases, in that order; junction bases with no gene match: 14. CDR3 residues: CAARGGDRAASYEQYF. The CDR3 nucleotides are TGTGCCGCCCGAGGTGGGGACAGGGCTGCCTCCTACGAGCAGTACTTC.

The gene calls are TRBV25-1 and TRBJ2-3; 12 positions match TRBD2. The germline gives CDR1 MGHDK, CDR2 SYGVNS. The CDR3 loop spans 16 amino acids. V was pared by 6 bases and J by 5 bases, with 9 bases of the junction left unmatched. The chain's CDR3 is CASSARTSGAVDTQYF. The CDR3 DNA is TGTGCCAGCAGCGCGCGGACTAGCGGGGCTGTAGATACGCAGTATTTT.

This clonotype was seen only a few times. The gene calls are TRBV7-6 and TRBJ2-7; D is undetermined. CDR3 length: 13 residues. V gave up 1 base and J gave up 3 bases, with 7 bases separating them. Germline V gives CDR1 SGHVS, CDR2 FNYEAQ. The CDR3 DNA reads TGTGCCAGCAGCTTAGATGCCCTCTACGAGCAGTACTTC. As protein: CASSLDALYEQYF.

The V gene is TRBV2, the J gene TRBJ2-7, with TRBD1 matching over 7 bases. J was trimmed by 2 bases and V by 6 bases; bases with no gene match: 7. Germline V gene sequence: CDR1 SNHLY, CDR2 FYNNEI. The CDR3 contains 14 residues. CDR3 protein: CASRSLTGPYEQYF. CDR3 DNA: TGTGCCAGCAGGAGTCTGACAGGGCCCTACGAGCAGTACTTC.

The J gene is TRBJ2-2, the V gene TRBV7-2, with 11 positions matching TRBD2. Unmatched junction bases numbered 9, after V lost 8 bases and J lost 4 bases. This CDR3 is 16 amino acids long. CDR1 is SGHTA, CDR2 FQGNSA, per germline. The CDR3 here is CASLPGLAETTGELFF. CDR3 sequence (DNA): TGTGCCAGCTTACCGGGACTAGCGGAAACCACCGGGGAGCTGTTTTTT.

Only one count was recorded for this clonotype. The V gene is TRBV6-1, the J gene TRBJ1-2, with a tentative D call TRBD1 (6 bases). Trimming took 4 bases from V and 3 from J, leaving 9 bases between them. CDR1 is MNHNS and CDR2 is SASEGT in the germline V gene. The CDR3 spans 13 residues. CDR3 residues: CASSATGYYGYTF. The CDR3 nucleotides read TGTGCCAGCAGTGCTACAGGGTACTATGGCTACACCTTC.

The chain links TRBV24-1 to TRBJ2-1, with 8 positions matching TRBD1. Looked up from germline, CDR1 is KGHDR and CDR2 is SFDVKD. This CDR3 has 13 residues. The ends lost 7 bases at V and 4 bases at J; junction bases unmatched: 2. DNA for the CDR3: TGTGCCACCAGCCGACAGGGGTACAATGAGCAGTTCTTC. This encodes CATSRQGYNEQFF.

This clonotype rates as medium-sized. The chain is built from TRBV10-3 and TRBJ2-1, with D perhaps TRBD2 (5 bases). This CDR3 is built from 13 residues. V lost 3 bases and J lost 10, with 13 bases in between. The germline gives CDR1 ENHRY, CDR2 SYGVKD. CDR3 in amino acids: CAISDPGNTEQFF. DNA for the CDR3: TGTGCCATCAGTGATCCGGGAAACACGGAGCAGTTCTTC.

This clonotype showed up just once. A much larger clone lies a single base off, so this may be a read error. The V gene is TRBV6-5, the J gene TRBJ2-3; no definite D call. Per germline, CDR1 MNHEY and CDR2 SVGAGI. The CDR3 length is 16 residues. As DNA, the CDR3 is TGTGCCAGCAGCTACCGTCGGTTGAGCTTAACAGATGCGCAGTATTTT. It yields the protein CASSYRRLSLTDAQYF.

This clonotype was counted a single time. The chain is built from TRBV2 and TRBJ2-1, with 12 bases aligning to TRBD2. This CDR3 region has 14 residues. V lost 8 bases to trimming and J lost 7 bases; unmatched junction nucleotides: 6. The germline V gene encodes CDR1 SNHLY and CDR2 FYNNEI. The chain's CDR3 is CASLRTSGINEQFF. The DNA of the CDR3 is TGTGCCAGCCTAAGGACTAGCGGGATTAATGAGCAGTTCTTC.

The rearrangement uses TRBV20-1 and TRBJ1-1; D unclear. This CDR3 is 8 amino acids long. The V gene lost 7 bases and the J gene lost 6 bases, with 3 bases spanning the gap. CDR1 DFQATT and CDR2 SNEGSKA come from the germline V gene (reference sequence). This CDR3 reads CSVAEAFF. The CDR3 DNA reads as TGCAGTGTAGCTGAAGCTTTCTTT.

This clonotype came up many times. V and J are TRBV6-5 and TRBJ1-5; D is perhaps TRBD1 (5 bases). The ends were cut back, 2 bases at V and 6 bases at J, with 8 bases in the middle. Germline values: CDR1 MNHEY, CDR2 SVGAGI. The CDR3 loop spans 13 amino acids. CDR3 DNA: TGTGCCAGCAGTTACCAGGGTTCTCAGCCCCAGCATTTT. Translating it yields CASSYQGSQPQHF.

This clonotype was counted many times. The rearrangement links TRBV24-1 to TRBJ2-5; a weak D match, TRBD2 (6 bases). CDR1 and CDR2 from the germline V gene are KGHDR and SFDVKD. The CDR3 is 14 amino acids. The germline V and J ends were trimmed by 2 bases and 5 bases, with 11 bases remaining between them. The CDR3 region is CATSDSRRGETQYF. The DNA for the CDR3 is TGTGCCACCAGTGATTCCCGACGGGGGGAGACCCAGTACTTC.

The table lists this clonotype with a count of one. The chain joins TRBV27 to TRBJ2-1; TRBD1 aligns across 8 bases. V lost 3 bases, J lost 4 bases, and 5 bases stayed unmatched. The CDR3 extends over 15 amino acids. Germline V gene sequence: CDR1 MNHEY, CDR2 SMNVEV (reference sequence). The CDR3, as DNA: TGTGCCAGCAGTTTTGGCAGGGGGCCTTACAATGAGCAGTTCTTC. Translating gives CASSFGRGPYNEQFF.

This clonotype has a count of ten or more. The gene calls are TRBV5-6 and TRBJ2-7, with TRBD1 as a possible D gene (6 bases). CDR3 length: 13 residues. From germline, CDR1 is SGHDT and CDR2 YYEEEE. Trimming left V 3 bases short and J 2 bases short, with 9 bases between. For the CDR3, the DNA is TGTGCCAGCAGCTCAGGGGTCCCCTACGAGCAGTACTTC. Its translation: CASSSGVPYEQYF.

This chain joins TRBV7-2 and TRBJ1-1, with D possibly matching TRBD1 (5 bases). Germline CDR1 and CDR2: SGHTA and FQGNSA. Trimming took off 10 bases at V and 1 base at J, with 16 bases between the two ends. This CDR3 is 14 amino acids long. CDR3 region: CATKAQGTNTEAFF. The CDR3 DNA follows: TGTGCCACCAAAGCTCAGGGAACGAACACTGAAGCTTTCTTT.

V and J are TRBV4-1 and TRBJ1-2; 8 nucleotides align to TRBD1. Trimming took 4 bases from V and 3 from J; bases not matched to a gene: 13. The germline CDR1 and CDR2 sequences are MGHRA and YSYEKL. The length of the CDR3 is 17 residues. For the CDR3, the DNA is TGCGCCAGCAGCCTTAACACAGATACAGGGGGGGACTATGGCTACACCTTC. Protein: CASSLNTDTGGDYGYTF.

DNA of the CDR3: TGTGCCAGCAGCTCCTTGACAGGGGGCAGGACTGAAGCTTTCTTT. It translates to CASSSLTGGRTEAFF. The rearrangement joins TRBV6-4 to TRBJ1-1; 10 nucleotides match TRBD1. In germline, CDR1 is MRHNA, CDR2 SNTAGT. CDR3 length: 15 residues. V lost 6 bases, J lost 5 bases, and 9 bases stayed unmatched.